Following are 10 T cell receptor beta chains from one sample sequenced in a study of cytotoxic CD8 clonotypes in ibrutinib-treated CLL. This table comes from immunoSEQ multiplex PCR, and its TCRdb copy is limited to in-frame clones, with some not included. The sample consists of 150,000 to 250,000 clones, around 72% of them appearing once. The sequencing here drew on PBMCs, taken after 24 months of ibrutinib treatment. The receptor set was obtained from a human donor with chronic lymphocytic leukemia.

V usage is TRBV10-3 and J usage is TRBJ1-5, with D possibly being TRBD1 (6 bases). The CDR3 length is 17 residues. From germline, CDR1 is ENHRY and CDR2 SYGVKD. The V gene lost 0 bases and the J gene lost 2 bases, with 14 bases spanning the gap. The CDR3 sequence: CAISESGQGRGNQPQHF. Here the CDR3 DNA reads TGTGCCATCAGTGAGTCAGGGCAGGGGAGAGGCAATCAGCCCCAGCATTTT.

This chain links TRBV7-9 with TRBJ1-2; D might be TRBD1 (6 bases). CDR1 and CDR2 (germline): SEHNR, FQNEAQ (reference sequence). The CDR3 is 13 residues long. The V and J ends lost 10 bases and 2 bases respectively, with 14 bases between them. The CDR3 DNA follows: TGTGCCACAAGACAGGAGCAGAACTATGGCTACACCTTC. The encoded protein is CATRQEQNYGYTF.

The chain has TRBV29-1 and TRBJ1-1; possible D gene TRBD1, 5 bases. Trimming left V 4 bases short and J 8 bases short, with 11 bases between. This CDR3 contains 11 residues. Germline CDR1 SQVTM, CDR2 ANQGSEA. The CDR3 bases are TGCAGCGTTGGAAGGGGCGGGGAAGCTTTCTTT. It encodes CSVGRGGEAFF.

V gene TRBV19 combines with J gene TRBJ2-3; D uncertain. The V and J ends lost 5 bases and 6 bases respectively, with 18 bases between them. Germline V gives CDR1 LNHDA, CDR2 SQIVND (reference sequence). This CDR3 is 15 amino acids long. Here the CDR3 reads CASSPRFGILDTQYF. As DNA, the CDR3 is TGTGCCAGTAGTCCCCGCTTTGGAATTTTGGATACGCAGTATTTT.

In DNA, the CDR3 is TGCGCCAGCAGCCAAGTATGGCTAGCGGGAGCAAGCACAGATACGCAGTATTTT. It yields the protein CASSQVWLAGASTDTQYF. V usage is TRBV4-3 and J usage is TRBJ2-3, with 10 bases lining up with TRBD2. This CDR3 contains 18 residues. Germline V CDR1 and CDR2: LGHNA, YSLEER. Losses at the gene ends were 1 base for V and 0 bases for J; bases not matched to a gene: 7.

CDR3: CASSPGHRQNTGELFF. CDR3 nucleotides: TGTGCCAGCAGCCCGGGACACCGGCAGAACACCGGGGAGCTGTTTTTT. V is TRBV5-4 and J is TRBJ2-2, with D possibly matching TRBD1 (6 bases). The CDR3 is made up of 16 amino acids. The germline V gene encodes CDR1 SGHNT and CDR2 YYREEE (reference sequence). V dropped 4 bases and J dropped 1 base, with 14 bases sitting between them.

This clone came up a few times. The rearrangement joins TRBV10-1 to TRBJ2-7; TRBD1 matches 9 bases. Germline CDR1 reads WNHNN; CDR2 reads SYGVQD (reference sequence). The V segment lost 2 bases and the J segment 6 bases; nucleotides outside the gene matches: 8. The CDR3 runs to 15 residues. The CDR3 DNA follows: TGCGCCAGCAGTGAGACGGTAGGACAGGGGAGCGAGCAGTACTTC. Protein: CASSETVGQGSEQYF.

The rearrangement uses TRBV7-9 and TRBJ1-2, with D possibly being TRBD1 (5 bases). The CDR3 runs to 13 residues. V was pared by 5 bases and J by 4 bases, with 11 bases between. Germline-derived CDR1 and CDR2 are SEHNR and FQNEAQ (reference sequence). Here the CDR3 DNA reads TGTGCCAGCAGCGTCGGGACGGGCTATGGCTACACCTTC. It translates to CASSVGTGYGYTF.

The chain employs TRBV7-9 and TRBJ2-7; 10 nucleotides agree with TRBD1. The CDR3 has 17 amino acids. The germline gives CDR1 SEHNR, CDR2 FQNEAQ (reference sequence). Trimming took 5 bases from V and 4 from J; bases not matched to a gene: 14. The CDR3 nucleotides are TGTGCCAGCAGCGGACATCGAACGGGACAGGGGTTGTACGAGCAGTACTTC. Translated, it gives CASSGHRTGQGLYEQYF.

This sequence joins TRBV7-2 and TRBJ2-3; 7 bases map to TRBD2. This CDR3 is built from 15 residues. J gave up 4 bases and V 1 base, and 5 bases lay outside the gene matches. CDR1 is SGHTA, CDR2 FQGNSA, per germline. The CDR3: CASSLVAGVSDTQYF. CDR3 sequence (DNA): TGTGCCAGCAGCTTAGTCGCGGGAGTCTCAGATACGCAGTATTTT.